What follows are 24 T cell receptor beta chains derived from one specimen sequenced in a study of blood T cell repertoires in COVID-19. The protocol was immunoSEQ multiplex PCR, while the TCRdb copy is restricted to in-frame clones and leaves out a portion. The sample has some 16,000 clones; roughly four fifths are singletons. Sequencing input: peripheral blood. Every receptor here comes from a man aged 80 or over with active or convalescent COVID-19.

The CDR3 coding sequence is TGCGCCAGCAGCTTGGGTGGAGCGGGGCGATCCTACGAGCAGTACTTC. Residues: CASSLGGAGRSYEQYF. The chain couples TRBV5-1 to TRBJ2-7; 7 bases are shared with TRBD2. Germline V gene data show CDR1 as SGHRS and CDR2 as YFSETQ. The CDR3 extends over 16 amino acids. Trimming took 0 bases from V and 1 from J; bases not matched to a gene: 7.

This chain uses TRBV29-1 with TRBJ1-1; 9 bases align to TRBD1. Unmatched junction bases numbered 11, after V lost 7 bases and J lost 5 bases. This CDR3 is 14 amino acids long. CDR1 and CDR2 from the germline V gene are SQVTM and ANQGSEA. The CDR3 region is CSAAQGAVGTEAFF. For the CDR3, the DNA is TGCAGCGCCGCACAGGGGGCTGTGGGAACTGAAGCTTTCTTT.

The chain has TRBV7-8 and TRBJ2-1; TRBD1 might be the D (5 bases). V lost 0 bases and J lost 0, with 9 bases in between. The CDR3 spans 16 residues. Germline V gene lookup returns CDR1 SGHVS and CDR2 FQNEAQ. This chain's CDR3 is CASSLARQSSYNEQFF. Written as DNA, the CDR3 is TGTGCCAGCAGCTTAGCCAGACAGAGCTCCTACAATGAGCAGTTCTTC.

The J gene is TRBJ1-6, the V gene TRBV19, with TRBD1 identical over 8 bases. CDR3 length equals 13 residues. Trimming at V came to 6 bases and at J to 7 bases, leaving 2 bases not matched to a gene. CDR1 is LNHDA, CDR2 SQIVND, per germline (reference sequence). CDR3 in amino acids: CASSHRGNSPLHF. Written as DNA, the CDR3 is TGTGCCAGTAGCCACAGGGGGAATTCACCCCTCCACTTT.

The chain couples TRBV4-1 to TRBJ1-1; D unclear. This CDR3 is 16 amino acids long. Deletions cut 3 bases from V and 1 base from J, with 15 bases between. Germline loops: CDR1 MGHRA, CDR2 YSYEKL. The CDR3 loop reads CASSHLFRGPNTEAFF. CDR3 DNA sequence: TGCGCCAGCAGCCACCTCTTCCGGGGTCCGAACACTGAAGCTTTCTTT.

The gene calls are TRBV12-3 or TRBV12-4 and TRBJ1-2; D might be TRBD1 (6 bases). The germline V and J ends were trimmed by 7 bases and 6 bases, with 15 bases remaining between them. This CDR3 is 13 amino acids long. CDR3 DNA: TGTGCCAGCACTCATCGGGGGGCAGATGGCTACACCTTC. Protein: CASTHRGADGYTF.

This chain joins TRBV7-2 and TRBJ1-1; possible D gene TRBD1, 6 bases. The CDR3 totals 13 residues. From germline, CDR1 is SGHTA and CDR2 FQGNSA. Deletions cut 5 bases from V and 8 bases from J, with 15 bases between. As DNA, the CDR3 is TGTGCCAGCAGCGTACAGGGAAATACCGAAGCTTTCTTT. Translated: CASSVQGNTEAFF.

The genes are TRBV5-1 and TRBJ2-2; 7 nucleotides line up with TRBD1. With V trimmed by 8 bases and J by 0 bases, 4 bases remained unmatched. There are 14 residues in the CDR3. CDR1 SGHRS and CDR2 YFSETQ come from the germline V gene. The DNA for the CDR3 is TGCGCCAGTAATACAGGGGCGAACACCGGGGAGCTGTTTTTT. Protein: CASNTGANTGELFF.

The chain combines TRBV2 with TRBJ1-2; D might be TRBD1 (6 bases). This CDR3 has 13 amino acids. The V and J ends lost 5 bases and 4 bases respectively, with 11 bases between them. Germline CDR1 reads SNHLY; CDR2 reads FYNNEI. The CDR3 DNA reads as TGTGCCAGCAGTCGCGGGGGCAGCTATGGCTACACCTTC. Its translation: CASSRGGSYGYTF.

The rearrangement joins TRBV10-3 to TRBJ1-1; possible D gene TRBD1, 6 bases. Germline V lookup: CDR1 ENHRY, CDR2 SYGVKD. The CDR3 spans 14 residues. Between the trimmed V and J ends, which lost 6 bases and 0 bases, there was a span of 11 bases. Here the CDR3 DNA reads TGTGCCATCAGGGAATCAGGGGTGAACACTGAAGCTTTCTTT. It codes for CAIRESGVNTEAFF.

V gene TRBV5-5 combines with J gene TRBJ2-1; 11 bases match TRBD2. The CDR3 is 19 amino acids. In germline, CDR1 is SGHKS, CDR2 YYEKEE (reference sequence). V dropped 4 bases and J dropped 0; count of bases not matched to a gene: 12. The CDR3 loop is CASSLVLAGGPSSYNEQFF. The CDR3 DNA reads TGTGCCAGCAGCCTCGTCCTAGCGGGGGGCCCTAGCTCCTACAATGAGCAGTTCTTC.

The V call is TRBV7-8, the J call TRBJ2-5, with a tentative D call TRBD2 (5 bases). The CDR3 is 15 residues long. Trimming took off 5 bases at V and 10 bases at J, with 23 bases between the two ends. The V gene's germline CDR1 is SGHVS and CDR2 FQNEAQ. In DNA form, the CDR3 reads TGTGCCAGCAGCAGTAGGCGGGTGTCGGAGAGTGACCAGTACTTC. This codes for CASSSRRVSESDQYF.

This chain links TRBV2 with TRBJ1-6, with TRBD1 matching 10 bases. This CDR3 has 15 amino acids. V trimming: 9 bases; J trimming: 5 bases; junction bases outside the gene matches: 7. Germline CDR1 reads SNHLY; CDR2 reads FYNNEI. The CDR3 region has the DNA TGTGCCAGTACCCCAGGGACAGGGGATAATTCACCCCTCCACTTT. Translating gives CASTPGTGDNSPLHF.

This chain joins TRBV2 and TRBJ2-7, with 10 bases fitting TRBD1. Trimming removed 2 bases from V and 6 bases from J; junction bases left unmatched: 13. CDR1 and CDR2 from the germline V gene are SNHLY and FYNNEI. CDR3 length equals 17 residues. The CDR3 DNA reads as TGTGCCAGCAGTGAACGCGTGTGGGACAGGGGAAAGCGCGAGCAGTACTTC. Its translation is CASSERVWDRGKREQYF.

V gene TRBV29-1 combines with J gene TRBJ1-2; the D is unclear. V lost 0 bases and J lost 7, with 12 bases in between. Germline values: CDR1 SQVTM, CDR2 ANQGSEA. CDR3 length: 13 amino acids. The CDR3 DNA follows: TGCAGCGTTGAAGACGAGAGGAATAGTGGCTACACCTTC. Translation: CSVEDERNSGYTF. Looking up the rest from reference TRBV29-1 and TRBJ1-2 gives the full variable domain: SAVISQKPSRDICQRGTSLTIQCQVDSQVTMMFWYRQQPGQSLTLIATANQGSEATYESGFVIDKFPISRPNLTFSTLTVSNMSPEDSSIYLCSVEDERNSGYTFGSGTRLTVV.

V is TRBV7-9 and J is TRBJ2-7; tentative D call: TRBD1 (6 bases). V lost 3 bases and J 4 bases, leaving 13 bases between the germline ends. Germline CDR1 reads SEHNR; CDR2 reads FQNEAQ (reference sequence). This CDR3 spans 14 amino acids. CDR3 protein: CASSLSGTTYEQYF. CDR3 in DNA: TGTGCCAGCAGCTTGTCCGGGACAACGTACGAGCAGTACTTC. Full variable domain (outside the CDR3, taken from reference TRBV7-9 and TRBJ2-7): DTGVSQNPRHKITKRGQNVTFRCDPISEHNRLYWYRQTLGQGPEFLTYFQNEAQLEKSRLLSDRFSAERPKGSFSTLEIQRTEQGDSAMYLCASSLSGTTYEQYFGPGTRLTVT.

This chain links TRBV7-9 with TRBJ1-4; 8 nucleotides align to TRBD1. V lost 5 bases and J lost 7; bases outside the gene matches: 12. The CDR3 length is 16 residues. Germline V gene data show CDR1 as SEHNR and CDR2 as FQNEAQ (reference sequence). The CDR3 DNA reads TGTGCCAGCAGCCCCACAACGACAGGGGAGGGTGAAAAACTGTTTTTT. The encoded protein is CASSPTTTGEGEKLFF.

This clone has more than one count but fewer than ten. The V call is TRBV11-2, the J call TRBJ2-7; 12 bases agree with TRBD1. V lost 5 bases and J lost 4; bases outside the gene matches: 9. Germline V gene sequence: CDR1 SGHAT, CDR2 FQNNGV. This CDR3 is 16 amino acids long. The CDR3 region has the DNA TGTGCCAGCAGCGAAGCTGGGACAGGGGGCAGATACGAGCAGTACTTC. It yields the protein CASSEAGTGGRYEQYF.

The chain is built from TRBV5-4 and TRBJ2-6; no clear D gene. Trimming pared 1 base from V and 0 bases from J, leaving 5 bases between. Per the germline V gene, CDR1 is SGHNT and CDR2 is YYREEE (reference sequence). The CDR3 has 15 residues. CDR3 protein: CASSLYRSGANVLTF. The CDR3 DNA sequence: TGTGCCAGCAGCTTGTATCGCTCTGGGGCCAACGTCCTGACTTTC.

The rearrangement uses TRBV11-2 and TRBJ2-1, with 8 bases fitting TRBD2. The CDR3 contains 13 residues. V was pared by 2 bases and J by 8 bases, with 2 bases of the junction left unmatched. Germline CDR1 reads SGHAT; CDR2 reads FQNNGV. CDR3 amino acids: CASSLYGGDEQFF. Here the CDR3 DNA reads TGTGCCAGCAGCTTATACGGGGGGGATGAGCAGTTCTTC.

This chain joins TRBV21-1 and TRBJ1-1; whether TRBD1, the table's D call, matches the DNA was not checked. TRBV21-1 is a known pseudogene. There are 14 residues in the CDR3. Written as DNA, the CDR3 is TGTGCCAGCAGCAACAGGGTAGAGAACACTGAAGCTTTCTTT. Protein product: CASSNRVENTEAFF.

In this sample, this clone turned up a few times. The J gene is TRBJ2-1, the V gene TRBV7-9; 7 nucleotides match TRBD1. This CDR3 contains 14 residues. The germline gives CDR1 SEHNR, CDR2 FQNEAQ (reference sequence). Trimming removed 7 bases from V and 0 bases from J; junction bases left unmatched: 3. The CDR3 here is CASNRDSSYNEQFF. The CDR3 nucleotides are TGTGCCAGCAACCGGGACAGCTCCTACAATGAGCAGTTCTTC.

This chain uses TRBV6-5 with TRBJ2-7; tentative D call: TRBD2 (6 bases). The CDR3 consists of 13 residues. V lost 5 bases, J lost 3 bases, and 11 bases lay in between. From germline, CDR1 is MNHEY and CDR2 SVGAGI. CDR3: CASSREEGYEQYF. The CDR3 nucleotides are TGTGCCAGCAGTAGGGAGGAGGGCTACGAGCAGTACTTC.

CDR3 nucleotides: TGTGCCAGCAGTGAATCCCACCAGGTCTACGAGCAGTACTTC. Its translation is CASSESHQVYEQYF. The chain couples TRBV2 to TRBJ2-7; D gene ambiguous. The germline V and J ends were trimmed by 2 bases and 3 bases, with 11 bases remaining between them. Germline-derived CDR1 and CDR2 are SNHLY and FYNNEI. CDR3 length: 14 residues.